This is a list of T cell receptor beta chains from one sample in a study of T cell clonotyping in hematopoietic cell transplantation. Profiling relied on immunoSEQ multiplex PCR, and the TCRdb table lists in-frame clones only, not all of them. The data hold approximately 9,000 clones, with under 85% observed a single time. The specimen was peripheral blood mononuclear cells, collected before stem cell transplant. These receptors all come from a man aged 55 to 70 with acute myeloid leukemia. Some clones in this sample may be carry-over from other donors' samples. The CDR3 runs from the conserved cysteine through the conserved F or W. The order of the fields is CDR3 DNA, CDR3 protein, V gene, D gene, J gene, clone size. A D gene is named only where the DNA matches it firmly. The size field is filled for only some rows; it gives once, few, many or a size class.

DNA: TGTGCCAGCAGTGAAGCGCGACGGACCGGGGAGCTGTTTTTT
CDR3: CASSEARRTGELFF
V: TRBV2
D: NA
J: TRBJ2-2
size: NA

DNA: TGTGCCAGCAGCAAGGGGGCCCTTCAAGAGACCCAGTACTTC
CDR3: CASSKGALQETQYF
V: TRBV2
D: TRBD1
J: TRBJ2-5
size: once

DNA: TGTGCCTGGAGCGTGAGCTACGAGCAGTACTTC
CDR3: CAWSVSYEQYF
V: TRBV30
D: NA
J: TRBJ2-7
size: NA

DNA: TGCGCCAGCAAAATCCGAGCCAGGGCGGAGGAGACCCAGTACTTC
CDR3: CASKIRARAEETQYF
V: TRBV10-2
D: NA
J: TRBJ2-5
size: NA

DNA: TGTGCCAGCAGCTTGGACAACATAAACACTGAAGCTTTCTTT
CDR3: CASSLDNINTEAFF
V: TRBV5-4
D: NA
J: TRBJ1-1
size: NA

DNA: TGTGCCAGCAGTGTGGGACCGGGGATCCAACTAAGTGAAAAACTGTTTTTT
CDR3: CASSVGPGIQLSEKLFF
V: TRBV25-1
D: NA
J: TRBJ1-4
size: NA

DNA: TGTGCCAGCAGCGTACCATGGGACAGGGGTTCTCGCGAGCAGTACTTC
CDR3: CASSVPWDRGSREQYF
V: TRBV11-2
D: TRBD1
J: TRBJ2-7
size: NA

DNA: TGTGCCAGCAGCTTGAGGCCGCTTGCCTCCTACGAGCAGTACTTC
CDR3: CASSLRPLASYEQYF
V: TRBV5-6
D: NA
J: TRBJ2-7
size: few

DNA: TGTGCCAGCAGCCCCCGAGGAAGGGACAACGAGCAGTACTTC
CDR3: CASSPRGRDNEQYF
V: TRBV9
D: NA
J: TRBJ2-7
size: NA

DNA: TGTGCCAGCTCACAGACAGGGGAAACCTCACCCCTCCACTTT
CDR3: CASSQTGETSPLHF
V: TRBV18
D: TRBD1
J: TRBJ1-6
size: NA

DNA: TGTGCCAGCAGCTTACAGGGGCGAGCTTTCTTT
CDR3: CASSLQGRAFF
V: TRBV25-1
D: TRBD1
J: TRBJ1-1
size: NA

DNA: TGCGCCAGCACGGACGGTGACTCTGGGGCCAACGTCCTGACTTTC
CDR3: CASTDGDSGANVLTF
V: TRBV10-2
D: NA
J: TRBJ2-6
size: NA

DNA: TGTGCCAGCAGTTTTGCCAGCAATCAGCCCCAGCATTTT
CDR3: CASSFASNQPQHF
V: TRBV2
D: NA
J: TRBJ1-5
size: NA